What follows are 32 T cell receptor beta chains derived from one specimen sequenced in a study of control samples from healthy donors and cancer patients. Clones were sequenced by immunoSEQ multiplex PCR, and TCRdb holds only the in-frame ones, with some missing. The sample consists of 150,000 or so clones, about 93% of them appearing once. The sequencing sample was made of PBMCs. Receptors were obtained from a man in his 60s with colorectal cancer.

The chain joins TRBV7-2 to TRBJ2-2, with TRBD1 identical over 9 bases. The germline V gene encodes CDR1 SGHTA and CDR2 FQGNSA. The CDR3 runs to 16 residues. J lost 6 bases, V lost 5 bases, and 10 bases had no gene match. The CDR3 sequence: CASSPRDRVIAGELFF. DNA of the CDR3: TGTGCCAGCAGCCCCCGGGACAGGGTAATCGCCGGGGAGCTGTTTTTT.

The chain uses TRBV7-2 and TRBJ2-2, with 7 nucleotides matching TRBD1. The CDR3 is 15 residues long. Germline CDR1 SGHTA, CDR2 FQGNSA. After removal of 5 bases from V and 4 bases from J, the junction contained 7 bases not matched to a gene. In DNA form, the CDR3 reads TGTGCCAGCAGCATACAGGGGTTGGGCACCGGGGAGCTGTTTTTT. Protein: CASSIQGLGTGELFF.

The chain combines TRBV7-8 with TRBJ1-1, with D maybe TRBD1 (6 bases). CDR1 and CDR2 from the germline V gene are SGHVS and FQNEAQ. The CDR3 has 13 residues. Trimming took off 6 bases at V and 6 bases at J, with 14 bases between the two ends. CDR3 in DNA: TGTGCCAGCAGTATCGACAGGTTCGCTGAAGCTTTCTTT. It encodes CASSIDRFAEAFF.

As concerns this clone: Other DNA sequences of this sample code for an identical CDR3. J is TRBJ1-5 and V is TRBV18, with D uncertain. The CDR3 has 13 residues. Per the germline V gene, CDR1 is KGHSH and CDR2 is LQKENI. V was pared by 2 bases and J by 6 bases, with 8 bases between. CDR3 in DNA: TGTGCCAGCTCACCATCGGGCCCTCAGCCCCAGCATTTT. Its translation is CASSPSGPQPQHF.

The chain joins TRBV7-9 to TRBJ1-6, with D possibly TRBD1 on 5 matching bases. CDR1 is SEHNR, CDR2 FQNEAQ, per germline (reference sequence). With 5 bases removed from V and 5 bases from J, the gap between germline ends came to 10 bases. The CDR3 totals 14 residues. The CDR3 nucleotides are TGTGCCAGCAGCCTAGGGACGGATAATTCACCCCTCCACTTT. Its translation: CASSLGTDNSPLHF.

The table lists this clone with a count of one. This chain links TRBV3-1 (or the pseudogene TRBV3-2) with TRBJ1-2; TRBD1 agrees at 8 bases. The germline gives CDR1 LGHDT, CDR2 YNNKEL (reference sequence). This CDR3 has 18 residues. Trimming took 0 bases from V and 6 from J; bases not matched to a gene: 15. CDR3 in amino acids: CASSQDRTKPTGEHGYTF. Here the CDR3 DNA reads TGTGCCAGCAGCCAAGATAGGACTAAACCGACAGGGGAACATGGCTACACCTTC.

The CDR3 is CASSSDRTYGYTF. The CDR3 DNA sequence: TGTGCCAGCAGTTCGGACAGGACCTATGGCTACACCTTC. This rearrangement joins TRBV28 to TRBJ1-2; 7 bases are a match to TRBD1. The CDR3 contains 13 residues. The V gene's germline CDR1 is MDHEN and CDR2 SYDVKM. The V gene end was trimmed by 4 bases and the J gene end by 4 bases; junction bases not matched to a gene: 3.

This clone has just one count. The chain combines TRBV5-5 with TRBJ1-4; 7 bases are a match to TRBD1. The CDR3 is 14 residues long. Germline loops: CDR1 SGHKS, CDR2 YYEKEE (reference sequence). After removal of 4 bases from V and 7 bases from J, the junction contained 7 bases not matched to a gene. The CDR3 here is CASSQGGTVEKLFF. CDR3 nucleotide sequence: TGTGCCAGCAGCCAGGGGGGGACGGTTGAAAAACTGTTTTTT.

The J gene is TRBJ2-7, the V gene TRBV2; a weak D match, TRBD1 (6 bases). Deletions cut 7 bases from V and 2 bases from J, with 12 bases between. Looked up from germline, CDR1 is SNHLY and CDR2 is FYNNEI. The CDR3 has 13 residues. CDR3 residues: CASKARGAYEQYF. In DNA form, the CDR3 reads TGTGCCAGCAAAGCCAGGGGCGCCTACGAGCAGTACTTC.

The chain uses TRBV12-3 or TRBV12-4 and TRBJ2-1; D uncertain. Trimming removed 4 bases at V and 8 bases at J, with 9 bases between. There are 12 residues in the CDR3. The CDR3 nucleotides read TGTGCCAGCAGTTCCCGGGTGCATGAGCAGTTCTTC. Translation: CASSSRVHEQFF.

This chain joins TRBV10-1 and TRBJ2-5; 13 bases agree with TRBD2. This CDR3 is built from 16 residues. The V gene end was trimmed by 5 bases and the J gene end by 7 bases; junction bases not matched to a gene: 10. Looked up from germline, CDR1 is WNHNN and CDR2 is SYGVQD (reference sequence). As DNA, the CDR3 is TGCGCCAGCAGTTCGGGACTAGCGGGGCCCCATGGGACCCAGTACTTC. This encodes CASSSGLAGPHGTQYF.

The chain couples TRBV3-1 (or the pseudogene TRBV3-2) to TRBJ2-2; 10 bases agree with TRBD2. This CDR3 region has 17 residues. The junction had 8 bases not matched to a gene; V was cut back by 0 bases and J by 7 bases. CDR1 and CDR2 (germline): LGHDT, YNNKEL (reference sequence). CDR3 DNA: TGTGCCAGCAGCCAAGATGCGAGCGGGGGGGCCGGCGGGGAGCTGTTTTTT. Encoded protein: CASSQDASGGAGGELFF.

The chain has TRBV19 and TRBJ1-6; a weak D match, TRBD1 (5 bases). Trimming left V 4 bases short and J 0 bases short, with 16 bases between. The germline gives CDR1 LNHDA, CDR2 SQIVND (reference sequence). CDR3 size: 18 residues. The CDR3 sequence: CASSTTPGRSSYNSPLHF. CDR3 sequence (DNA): TGTGCCAGTAGTACAACACCAGGGCGGAGCTCCTATAATTCACCCCTCCACTTT.

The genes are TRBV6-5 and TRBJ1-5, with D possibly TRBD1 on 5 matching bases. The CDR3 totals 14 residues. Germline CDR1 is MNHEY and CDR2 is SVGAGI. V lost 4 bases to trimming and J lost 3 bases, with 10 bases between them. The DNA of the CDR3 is TGTGCCAGCAGTTCCCGACAGTACAATCAGCCCCAGCATTTT. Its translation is CASSSRQYNQPQHF.

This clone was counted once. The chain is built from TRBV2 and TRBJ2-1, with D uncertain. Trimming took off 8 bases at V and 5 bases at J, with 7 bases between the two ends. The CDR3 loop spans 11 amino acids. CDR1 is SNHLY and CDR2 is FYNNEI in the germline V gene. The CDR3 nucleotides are TGTGCCAGCTGTCAGGACAATGAGCAGTTCTTC. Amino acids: CASCQDNEQFF.

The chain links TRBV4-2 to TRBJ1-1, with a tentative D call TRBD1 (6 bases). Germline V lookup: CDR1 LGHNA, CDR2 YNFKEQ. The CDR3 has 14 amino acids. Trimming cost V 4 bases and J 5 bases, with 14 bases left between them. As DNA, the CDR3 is TGTGCCAGCAGCCCGGACGGAGGGGGAACTGAAGCTTTCTTT. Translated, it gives CASSPDGGGTEAFF.

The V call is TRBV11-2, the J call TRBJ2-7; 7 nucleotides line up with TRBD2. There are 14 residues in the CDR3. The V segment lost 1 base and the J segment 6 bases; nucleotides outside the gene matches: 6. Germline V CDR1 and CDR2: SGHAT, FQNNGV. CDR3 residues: CASSLVAWGGEQYF. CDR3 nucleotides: TGTGCCAGCAGCTTAGTGGCCTGGGGGGGCGAGCAGTACTTC.

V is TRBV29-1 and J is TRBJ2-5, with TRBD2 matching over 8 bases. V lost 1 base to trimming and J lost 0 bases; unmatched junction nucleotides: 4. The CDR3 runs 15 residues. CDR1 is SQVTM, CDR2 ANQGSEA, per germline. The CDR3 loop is CSVEGAGGYQETQYF. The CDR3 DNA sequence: TGCAGCGTTGAAGGGGCGGGGGGCTACCAAGAGACCCAGTACTTC. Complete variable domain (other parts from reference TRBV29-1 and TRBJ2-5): SAVISQKPSRDICQRGTSLTIQCQVDSQVTMMFWYRQQPGQSLTLIATANQGSEATYESGFVIDKFPISRPNLTFSTLTVSNMSPEDSSIYLCSVEGAGGYQETQYFGPGTRLLVL.

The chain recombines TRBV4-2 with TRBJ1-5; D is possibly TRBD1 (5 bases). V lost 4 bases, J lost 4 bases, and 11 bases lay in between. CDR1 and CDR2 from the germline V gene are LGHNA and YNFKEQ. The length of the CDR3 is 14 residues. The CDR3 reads CASSLGTGNQPQHF. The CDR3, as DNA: TGTGCCAGCAGCCTGGGGACGGGAAATCAGCCCCAGCATTTT.

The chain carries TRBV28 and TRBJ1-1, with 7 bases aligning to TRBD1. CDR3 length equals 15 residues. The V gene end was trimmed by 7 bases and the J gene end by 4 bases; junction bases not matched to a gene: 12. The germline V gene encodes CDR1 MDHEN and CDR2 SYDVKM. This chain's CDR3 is CASTFADRAGTEAFF. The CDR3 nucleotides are TGTGCCAGCACCTTCGCAGACAGGGCTGGCACTGAAGCTTTCTTT.

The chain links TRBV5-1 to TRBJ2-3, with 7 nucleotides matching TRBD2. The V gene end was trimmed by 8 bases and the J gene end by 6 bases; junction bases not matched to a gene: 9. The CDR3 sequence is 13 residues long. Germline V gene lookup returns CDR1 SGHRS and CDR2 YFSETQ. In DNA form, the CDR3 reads TGCGCCAGTGAACGGGGGGAAGGTGATACGCAGTATTTT. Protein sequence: CASERGEGDTQYF.

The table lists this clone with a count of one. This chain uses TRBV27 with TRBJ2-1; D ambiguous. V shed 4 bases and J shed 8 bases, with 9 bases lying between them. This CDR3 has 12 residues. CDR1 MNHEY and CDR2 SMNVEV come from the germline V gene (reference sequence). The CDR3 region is CASSSLFDEQFF. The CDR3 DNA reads TGTGCCAGCAGTTCGCTTTTTGATGAGCAGTTCTTC.

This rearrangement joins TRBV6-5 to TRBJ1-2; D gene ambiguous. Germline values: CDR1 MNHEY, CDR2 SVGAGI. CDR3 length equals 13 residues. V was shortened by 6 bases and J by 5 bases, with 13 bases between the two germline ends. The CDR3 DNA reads TGTGCCAGCAGGGCATCCATAGGGTATGGCTACACCTTC. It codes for CASRASIGYGYTF.

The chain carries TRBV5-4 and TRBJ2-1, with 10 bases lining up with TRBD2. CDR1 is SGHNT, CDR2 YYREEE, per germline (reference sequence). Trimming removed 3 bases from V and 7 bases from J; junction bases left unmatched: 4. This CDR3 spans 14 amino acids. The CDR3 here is CASSSAGGLNEQFF. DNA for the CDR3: TGTGCCAGCAGCTCAGCGGGGGGGCTTAATGAGCAGTTCTTC.

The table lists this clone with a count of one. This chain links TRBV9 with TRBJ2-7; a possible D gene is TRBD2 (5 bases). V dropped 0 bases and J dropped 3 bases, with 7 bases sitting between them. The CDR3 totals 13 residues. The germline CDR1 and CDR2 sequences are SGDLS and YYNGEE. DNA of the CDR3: TGTGCCAGCAGCGTAGGAGGGAACTACGAGCAGTACTTC. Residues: CASSVGGNYEQYF.

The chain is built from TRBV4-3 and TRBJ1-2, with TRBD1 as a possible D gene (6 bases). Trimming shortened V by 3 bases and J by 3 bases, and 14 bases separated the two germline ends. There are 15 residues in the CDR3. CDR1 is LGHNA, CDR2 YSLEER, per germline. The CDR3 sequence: CASSQGRTADYGYTF. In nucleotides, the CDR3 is TGCGCCAGCAGCCAGGGAAGGACAGCGGACTATGGCTACACCTTC.

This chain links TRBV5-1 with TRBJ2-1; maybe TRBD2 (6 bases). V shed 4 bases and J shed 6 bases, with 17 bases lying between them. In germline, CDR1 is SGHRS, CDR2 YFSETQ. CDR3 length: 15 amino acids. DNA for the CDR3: TGCGCCAGCAGCCCGGGGACCCCCGGGAGCAATGAGCAGTTCTTC. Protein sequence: CASSPGTPGSNEQFF.

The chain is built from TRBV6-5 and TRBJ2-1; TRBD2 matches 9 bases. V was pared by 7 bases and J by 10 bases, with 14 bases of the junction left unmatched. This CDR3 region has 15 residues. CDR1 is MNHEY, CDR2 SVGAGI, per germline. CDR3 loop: CASISGLAGSYEQFF. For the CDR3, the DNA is TGTGCCAGCATCTCGGGGCTAGCGGGGAGCTACGAGCAGTTCTTC.

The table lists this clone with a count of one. CDR3 residues: CAISESGTGGPDTQYF. For the CDR3, the DNA is TGTGCCATCAGTGAGTCCGGGACAGGGGGACCAGATACGCAGTATTTT. V gene TRBV10-3 combines with J gene TRBJ2-3, with 11 bases lining up with TRBD1. Trimming at V came to 0 bases and at J to 4 bases, leaving 3 bases not matched to a gene. Germline V CDR1 and CDR2: ENHRY, SYGVKD. The CDR3 sequence is 16 residues long.

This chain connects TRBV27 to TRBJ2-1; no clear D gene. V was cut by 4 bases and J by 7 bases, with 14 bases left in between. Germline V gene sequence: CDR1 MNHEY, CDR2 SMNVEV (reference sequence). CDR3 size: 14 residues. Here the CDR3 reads CASSSFALENEQFF. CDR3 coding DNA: TGTGCCAGCAGTTCATTCGCCCTAGAAAATGAGCAGTTCTTC.

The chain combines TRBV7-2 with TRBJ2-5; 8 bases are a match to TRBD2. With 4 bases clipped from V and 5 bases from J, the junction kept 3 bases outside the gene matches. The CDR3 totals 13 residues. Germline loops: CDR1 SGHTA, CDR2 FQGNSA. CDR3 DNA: TGTGCCAGCAGCTACGGGGGGGCTGAGACCCAGTACTTC. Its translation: CASSYGGAETQYF. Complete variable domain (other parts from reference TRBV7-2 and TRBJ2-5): GAGVSQSPSNKVTEKGKDVELRCDPISGHTALYWYRQSLGQGLEFLIYFQGNSAPDKSGLPSDRFSAERTGGSVSTLTIQRTQQEDSAVYLCASSYGGAETQYFGPGTRLLVL.

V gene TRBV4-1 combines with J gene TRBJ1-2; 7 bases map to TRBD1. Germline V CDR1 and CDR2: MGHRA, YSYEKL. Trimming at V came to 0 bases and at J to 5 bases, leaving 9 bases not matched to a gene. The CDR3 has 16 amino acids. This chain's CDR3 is CASSQEGGGRHYGYTF. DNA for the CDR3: TGCGCCAGCAGCCAAGAAGGGGGCGGCAGGCATTATGGCTACACCTTC.